One and the same sample provided the 13 T cell receptor beta chains below, sequenced in a study of cytomegalovirus exposure and HLA in healthy donors. TCRdb keeps only in-frame clones here, not all; method: immunoSEQ multiplex PCR. The repertoire holds roughly 130,000 clones, with approximately 87% as singletons. The material sequenced was PBMCs. The receptors here all came from a man in his late teens or twenties in good health and CMV-seronegative.

The V and J genes are TRBV18 and TRBJ1-1, with D maybe TRBD1 (6 bases). The CDR3 runs 14 residues. V was trimmed by 6 bases and J by 7 bases, leaving 18 bases between them. CDR1 KGHSH and CDR2 LQKENI come from the germline V gene. CDR3 protein: CASSSTDRWGEAFF. CDR3 in DNA: TGTGCCAGCTCCTCAACCGACAGGTGGGGTGAAGCTTTCTTT.

The chain is built from TRBV19 and TRBJ2-5, with 10 bases aligning to TRBD1. Germline lookup yields CDR1 LNHDA and CDR2 SQIVND (reference sequence). J lost 5 bases, V lost 5 bases, and 5 bases had no gene match. This CDR3 has 14 amino acids. The CDR3 DNA reads TGTGCCAGTAGTGTGACAGGGGGCGAGGAGACCCAGTACTTC. Protein: CASSVTGGEETQYF.

The genes are TRBV27 and TRBJ2-7; D is possibly TRBD2 (5 bases). Germline V lookup: CDR1 MNHEY, CDR2 SMNVEV (reference sequence). CDR3 length equals 17 residues. Between the trimmed V and J ends, which lost 2 bases and 0 bases, there was a span of 17 bases. The CDR3 is CASSLTSPRVSSYEQYF. The CDR3 coding sequence is TGTGCCAGCAGTTTAACTTCGCCGCGGGTAAGCTCCTACGAGCAGTACTTC.

This clone was detected only once. The genes are TRBV6-5 and TRBJ1-1; D unclear. Trimming took 6 bases from V and 1 from J, leaving 15 bases between them. This CDR3 region has 15 residues. CDR1 is MNHEY and CDR2 is SVGAGI in the germline V gene. The CDR3 is CASSNLRMPNTEAFF. CDR3 nucleotides: TGTGCCAGCAGCAACCTGAGAATGCCGAACACTGAAGCTTTCTTT.

The rearrangement links TRBV5-3 to TRBJ1-3, with a weak D call TRBD1 (6 bases). TRBV5-3 is sorted into the ORF group, with uncertain function. The CDR3 spans 17 residues. V was shortened by 2 bases and J by 4 bases, with 19 bases between the two germline ends. In DNA form, the CDR3 reads TGTGCCAGAAGCTTCCGGGACAACGGGCGTCAAGGAAACACCATATATTTT. This encodes CARSFRDNGRQGNTIYF.

This chain joins TRBV5-4 and TRBJ2-3; TRBD2 aligns across 8 bases. There are 16 residues in the CDR3. With 4 bases clipped from V and 0 bases from J, the junction kept 7 bases outside the gene matches. Germline V gene data show CDR1 as SGHNT and CDR2 as YYREEE (reference sequence). The DNA of the CDR3 is TGTGCCAGCAGCATGCAAGCGGGGGCGAGCACAGATACGCAGTATTTT. It translates to CASSMQAGASTDTQYF.

The gene calls are TRBV5-6 and TRBJ2-2, with D unclear. The CDR3 is 15 residues long. The V and J ends lost 0 bases and 5 bases respectively, with 11 bases between them. Germline loops: CDR1 SGHDT, CDR2 YYEEEE. The CDR3 DNA sequence: TGTGCCAGCAGCTTGGGTACAGATCTAACCGGGGAGCTGTTTTTT. Its translation: CASSLGTDLTGELFF.

This chain uses TRBV30 with TRBJ2-6, with D perhaps matching TRBD1 (6 bases). Germline-derived CDR1 and CDR2 are GTSNPN and SVGIG (reference sequence). The CDR3 covers 19 residues. With 4 bases removed from V and 0 bases from J, the gap between germline ends came to 22 bases. CDR3 loop: CAWIPRGPGHNSGANVLTF. In nucleotides, the CDR3 is TGTGCCTGGATTCCCCGGGGTCCGGGACACAACTCTGGGGCCAACGTCCTGACTTTC.

This clone occurred once. The chain joins TRBV11-2 to TRBJ2-1, with D perhaps TRBD2 (6 bases). The CDR3 totals 14 residues. Germline lookup yields CDR1 SGHAT and CDR2 FQNNGV. Trimming stripped 5 bases from V and 12 bases from J, with 20 bases between. The CDR3: CASSVIGGGPWQFF. In nucleotides, the CDR3 is TGTGCCAGCAGCGTAATAGGCGGAGGGCCGTGGCAGTTCTTC.

The chain combines TRBV14 with TRBJ2-7, with 7 bases identical to TRBD1. The CDR3 contains 13 residues. V was pared by 4 bases and J by 6 bases, with 6 bases of the junction left unmatched. The V gene's germline CDR1 is SGHDN and CDR2 FVKESK. This CDR3 reads CASSPTGVGEQYF. The DNA of the CDR3 is TGTGCCAGCAGCCCAACAGGGGTGGGCGAGCAGTACTTC.

This clone appeared once. The chain uses TRBV13 and TRBJ2-1; D is possibly TRBD2 (7 bases). The CDR3 sequence is 16 residues long. Germline CDR1 and CDR2: PRHDT and FYEKMQ (reference sequence). V lost 3 bases to trimming and J lost 1 base, with 13 bases between them. This CDR3 is CASSFRGRGSYNEQFF. CDR3 coding DNA: TGTGCCAGCAGCTTTCGAGGGAGGGGGTCCTACAATGAGCAGTTCTTC.

The chain has TRBV4-1 and TRBJ2-3, with D tentatively TRBD2 (6 bases). The V end was cut by 2 bases, the J end by 5 bases, with 14 bases between. Germline assignment: CDR1 MGHRA and CDR2 YSYEKL. CDR3 size: 15 residues. The CDR3 here is CASSQSGRNGDTQYF. The CDR3 DNA reads as TGCGCCAGCAGCCAATCAGGGAGGAATGGAGATACGCAGTATTTT.

The table lists this clone with a few counts. The V and J genes are TRBV6-4 and TRBJ2-2, with 11 bases fitting TRBD1. Germline V gives CDR1 MRHNA, CDR2 SNTAGT. The V segment lost 5 bases and the J segment 4 bases; nucleotides outside the gene matches: 3. The CDR3 has 15 residues. CDR3 protein: CASSLGQGGTGELFF. CDR3 in DNA: TGTGCCAGCAGTCTGGGACAGGGGGGCACCGGGGAGCTGTTTTTT.